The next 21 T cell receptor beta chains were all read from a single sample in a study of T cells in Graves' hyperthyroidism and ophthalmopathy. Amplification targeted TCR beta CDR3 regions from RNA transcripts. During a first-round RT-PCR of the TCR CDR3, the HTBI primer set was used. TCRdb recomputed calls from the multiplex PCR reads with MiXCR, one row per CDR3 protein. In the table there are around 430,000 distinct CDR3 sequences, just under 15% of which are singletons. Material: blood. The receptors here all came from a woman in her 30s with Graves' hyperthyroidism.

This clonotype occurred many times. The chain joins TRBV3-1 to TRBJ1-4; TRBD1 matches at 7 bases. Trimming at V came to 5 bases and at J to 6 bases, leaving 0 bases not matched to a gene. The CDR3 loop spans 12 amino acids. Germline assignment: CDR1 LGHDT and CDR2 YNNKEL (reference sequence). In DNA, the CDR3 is TGTGCCAGCAGCGGGACAGATGAAAAACTGTTTTTT. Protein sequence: CASSGTDEKLFF.

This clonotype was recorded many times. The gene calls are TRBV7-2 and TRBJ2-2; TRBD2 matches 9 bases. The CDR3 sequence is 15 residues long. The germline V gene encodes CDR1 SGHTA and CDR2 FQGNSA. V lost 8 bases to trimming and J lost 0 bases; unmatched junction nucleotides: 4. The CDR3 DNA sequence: TGTGCCAGCGCTCTAGCGGGGACGAACACCGGGGAGCTGTTTTTT. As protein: CASALAGTNTGELFF.

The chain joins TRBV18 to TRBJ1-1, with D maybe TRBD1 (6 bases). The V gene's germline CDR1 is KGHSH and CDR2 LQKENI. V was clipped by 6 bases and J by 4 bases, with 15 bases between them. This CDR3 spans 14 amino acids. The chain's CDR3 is CASSPDTGFTEAFF. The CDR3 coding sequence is TGTGCCAGCTCTCCCGACACAGGGTTCACTGAAGCTTTCTTT.

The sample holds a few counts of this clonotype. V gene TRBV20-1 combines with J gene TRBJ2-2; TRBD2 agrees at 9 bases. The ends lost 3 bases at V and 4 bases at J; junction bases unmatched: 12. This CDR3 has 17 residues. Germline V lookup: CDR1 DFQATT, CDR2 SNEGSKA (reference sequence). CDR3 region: CSASSFSGGKGTGELFF. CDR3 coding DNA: TGCAGTGCTAGTAGTTTTAGCGGGGGTAAGGGCACCGGGGAGCTGTTTTTT.

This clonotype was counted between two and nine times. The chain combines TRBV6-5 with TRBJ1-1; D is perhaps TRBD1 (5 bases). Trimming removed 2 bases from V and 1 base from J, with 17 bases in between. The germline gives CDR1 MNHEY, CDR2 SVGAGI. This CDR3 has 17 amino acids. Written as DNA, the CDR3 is TGTGCCAGCAGTTACCCCAATACCAGGGCCAAGAACACTGAAGCTTTCTTT. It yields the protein CASSYPNTRAKNTEAFF.

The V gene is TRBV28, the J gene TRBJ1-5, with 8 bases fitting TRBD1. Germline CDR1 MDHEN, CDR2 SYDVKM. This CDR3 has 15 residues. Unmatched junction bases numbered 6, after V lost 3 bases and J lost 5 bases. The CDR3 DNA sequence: TGTGCCAGCAGTTTGCCTACAGGGGGGGATCAGCCCCAGCATTTT. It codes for CASSLPTGGDQPQHF.

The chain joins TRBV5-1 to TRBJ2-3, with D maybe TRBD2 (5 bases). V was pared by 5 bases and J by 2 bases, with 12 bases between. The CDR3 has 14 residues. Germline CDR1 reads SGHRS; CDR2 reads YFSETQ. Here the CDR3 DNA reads TGCGCCAGCAGTAGAGGGCGATACACAGATACGCAGTATTTT. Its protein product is CASSRGRYTDTQYF.

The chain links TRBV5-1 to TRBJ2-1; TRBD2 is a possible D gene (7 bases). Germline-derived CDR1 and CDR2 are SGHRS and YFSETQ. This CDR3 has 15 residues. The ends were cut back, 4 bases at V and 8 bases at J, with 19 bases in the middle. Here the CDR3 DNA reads TGCGCCAGCAGCACGACAGCGCCCGGGGGGCATGAGCAGTTCTTC. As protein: CASSTTAPGGHEQFF.

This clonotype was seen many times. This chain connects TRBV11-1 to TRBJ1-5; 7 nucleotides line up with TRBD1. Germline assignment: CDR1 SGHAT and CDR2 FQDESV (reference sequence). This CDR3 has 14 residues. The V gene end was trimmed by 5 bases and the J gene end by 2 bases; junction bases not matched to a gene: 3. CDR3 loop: CASSKGQGNQPQHF. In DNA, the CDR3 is TGTGCCAGCAGCAAAGGACAGGGCAATCAGCCCCAGCATTTT.

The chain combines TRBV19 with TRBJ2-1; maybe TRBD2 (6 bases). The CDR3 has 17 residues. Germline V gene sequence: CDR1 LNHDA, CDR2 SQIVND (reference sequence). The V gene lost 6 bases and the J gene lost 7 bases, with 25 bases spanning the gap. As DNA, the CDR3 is TGTGCCAGTAGCCCCGGACGGGGGTCCTTGGATCCGAATGAGCAGTTCTTC. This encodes CASSPGRGSLDPNEQFF.

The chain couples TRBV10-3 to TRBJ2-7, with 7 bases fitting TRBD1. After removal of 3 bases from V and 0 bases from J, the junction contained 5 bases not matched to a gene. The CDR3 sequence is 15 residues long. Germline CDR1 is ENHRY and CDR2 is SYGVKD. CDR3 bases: TGTGCCATCAGTGACAAGGGGACAGCCTCCTACGAGCAGTACTTC. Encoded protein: CAISDKGTASYEQYF.

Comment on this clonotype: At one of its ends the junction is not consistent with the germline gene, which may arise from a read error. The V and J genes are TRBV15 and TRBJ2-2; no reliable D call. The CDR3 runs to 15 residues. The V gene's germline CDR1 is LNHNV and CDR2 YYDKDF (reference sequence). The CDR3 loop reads CATSKGRVSAGQLFF. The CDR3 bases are TGTGCCACCAGCAAAGGTCGGGTGTCCGCCGGGCAGCTGTTTTTT.

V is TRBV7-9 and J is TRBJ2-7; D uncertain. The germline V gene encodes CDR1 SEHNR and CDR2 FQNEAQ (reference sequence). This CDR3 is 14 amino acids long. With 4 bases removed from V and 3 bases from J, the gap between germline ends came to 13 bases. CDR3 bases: TGTGCCAGCAGCTCCGAGGTGCGGTTCTACGAGCAGTACTTC. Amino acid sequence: CASSSEVRFYEQYF.

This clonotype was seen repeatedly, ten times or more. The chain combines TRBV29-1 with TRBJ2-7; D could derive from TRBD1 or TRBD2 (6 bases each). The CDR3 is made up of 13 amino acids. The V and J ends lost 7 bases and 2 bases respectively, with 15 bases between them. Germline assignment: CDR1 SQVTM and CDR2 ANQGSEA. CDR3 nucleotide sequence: TGCAGCGCTCTTGAGGGGGGAACCTACGAGCAGTACTTC. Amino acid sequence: CSALEGGTYEQYF.

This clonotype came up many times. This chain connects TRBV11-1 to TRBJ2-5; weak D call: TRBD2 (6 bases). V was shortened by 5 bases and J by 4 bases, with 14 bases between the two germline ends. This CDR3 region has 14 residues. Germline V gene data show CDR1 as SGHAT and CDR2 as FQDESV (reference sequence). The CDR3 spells CASSMTSFGETQYF. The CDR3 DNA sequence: TGTGCCAGCAGCATGACTAGTTTTGGAGAGACCCAGTACTTC. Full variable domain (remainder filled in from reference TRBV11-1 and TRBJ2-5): EAEVAQSPRYKITEKSQAVAFWCDPISGHATLYWYRQILGQGPELLVQFQDESVVDDSQLPKDRFSAERLKGVDSTLKIQPAELGDSAMYLCASSMTSFGETQYFGPGTRLLVL.

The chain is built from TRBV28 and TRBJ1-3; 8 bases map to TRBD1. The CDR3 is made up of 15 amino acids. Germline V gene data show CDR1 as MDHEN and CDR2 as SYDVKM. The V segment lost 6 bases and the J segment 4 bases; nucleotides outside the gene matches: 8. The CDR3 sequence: CASSSPRGHGNTIYF. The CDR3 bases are TGTGCCAGCAGCAGCCCCAGGGGGCACGGAAACACCATATATTTT.

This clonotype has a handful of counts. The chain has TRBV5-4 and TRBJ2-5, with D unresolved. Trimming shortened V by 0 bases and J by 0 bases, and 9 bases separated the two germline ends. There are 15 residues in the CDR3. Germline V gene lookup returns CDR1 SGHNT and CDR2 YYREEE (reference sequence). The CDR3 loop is CASSLAEKYQETQYF. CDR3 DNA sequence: TGTGCCAGCAGCTTGGCAGAAAAGTACCAAGAGACCCAGTACTTC.

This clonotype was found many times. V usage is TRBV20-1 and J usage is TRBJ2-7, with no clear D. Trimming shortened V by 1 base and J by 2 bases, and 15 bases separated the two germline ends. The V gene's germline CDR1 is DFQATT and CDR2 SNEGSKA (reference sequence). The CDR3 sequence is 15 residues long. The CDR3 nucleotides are TGCAGTGCTAGAGGGACGGATGGTTCCCCCTACGAGCAGTACTTC. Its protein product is CSARGTDGSPYEQYF.

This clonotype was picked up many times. In DNA form, the CDR3 reads TGCAGTGCTAGAGGCCAGGTCGCCACAGATACGCAGTATTTT. It codes for CSARGQVATDTQYF. The chain combines TRBV20-1 with TRBJ2-3; D not resolved. V was pared by 1 base and J by 2 bases, with 10 bases between. This CDR3 is built from 14 residues. Germline V CDR1 and CDR2: DFQATT, SNEGSKA (reference sequence).

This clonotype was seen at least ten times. In DNA form, the CDR3 reads TGTGCCAGCAGGTCGGACAGGGCGATTGAATATAGCAATCAGCCCCAGCATTTT. This codes for CASRSDRAIEYSNQPQHF. V and J are TRBV27 and TRBJ1-5; TRBD1 aligns across 8 bases. Per germline, CDR1 MNHEY and CDR2 SMNVEV (reference sequence). The CDR3 has 18 amino acids. J was trimmed by 0 bases and V by 6 bases; bases with no gene match: 13.

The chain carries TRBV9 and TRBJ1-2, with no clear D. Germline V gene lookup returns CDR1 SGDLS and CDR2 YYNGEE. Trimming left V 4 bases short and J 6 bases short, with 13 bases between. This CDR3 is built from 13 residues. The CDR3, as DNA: TGTGCCAGCAGCCCCCCGGCCGACCATGGCTACACCTTC. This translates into CASSPPADHGYTF.